This T cell receptor (beta chain) is drawn from a study of CD8 T cells in Susac syndrome. With random hexamers, reverse transcription was performed on roughly 0.45 to 1 ug of RNA. Using its own MiXCR run on the immunoSEQ multiplex PCR reads, TCRdb lists one record per CDR3 protein. The sample holds about 120,000 distinct CDR3 sequences, 94% seen once. The CDR3 runs to 14 residues. Trimming removed 6 bases from V and 8 bases from J; junction bases left unmatched: 8. From germline, CDR1 is MNHEY and CDR2 SVGEGT. This clonotype was sampled from a human donor in good health. The rearrangement uses TRBV6-2 or TRBV6-3 and TRBJ1-4; 8 bases agree with TRBD1. The sequenced sample consisted of CD4+ T cells from PBMCs. The chain's CDR3 is CASSQGAIGEKLFF. The CDR3 DNA reads as TGTGCCAGCAGCCAGGGGGCGATTGGCGAAAAACTGTTTTTT.